This T cell receptor (beta chain) was recorded in a study of shared clonotypes between healthy human individuals. Method: immunoSEQ multiplex PCR; TCRdb's copy keeps in-frame clones and lacks some. The data contain around 1,000,000 clones, around three quarters of them singletons. Trimming removed 2 bases from V and 5 bases from J; junction bases left unmatched: 8. In germline, CDR1 is SGHRS, CDR2 YFSETQ. This CDR3 region has 15 residues. V usage is TRBV5-1 and J usage is TRBJ1-2, with 8 bases identical to TRBD1. Sequenced material: memory CD4+ T cells from PBMCs. Subset indicated: CD45RA-negative fraction. The source of this sequence is a man younger than 35 in good health. Some clones in this sample may be carry-over from other donors' samples. For the CDR3, the DNA is TGCGCCAGCAGCTTACAGGGGGGCGACGGGTATGGCTACACCTTC. Protein product: CASSLQGGDGYGYTF.